This T cell receptor beta chain was sequenced during a study of OX40 agonist ivuxolimab in advanced cancers. About the research overall: In this trial design, patients received ivuxolimab intravenously at 0.01 to 10 mg/kg every 2 weeks. Prior therapy, whether anti-PD-1, anti-PD-L1 or anti-CTLA-4, was allowed, and roughly 40% had some. Whole-study findings and limits: At 0.1 to 3.0 mg/kg, clonal expansion of CD4+ and CD8+ blood T cells had occurred by week 6.

This clone has more than one count but fewer than ten. Its specificity is unknown. The study sampled blood at baseline, cycle 4 day 1, and cycle 7 day 1. TCRdb's copy holds only in-frame clones and misses some; the assay was immunoSEQ multiplex PCR. The table shows about 64,000 clones, with around 83% occurring only once. The origin of this receptor is an adult with an advanced solid tumor such as melanoma, head and neck, liver or kidney cancer. This material consisted of CD4+ or CD8+ T cells sorted from blood, taken in a trial of the OX40 agonist ivuxolimab.

CDR3 loop: CASSPGQGINIQYF. The CDR3 coding sequence is TGTGCCAGCAGCCCGGGACAGGGGATAAACATTCAGTACTTC. The gene calls are TRBV7-6 and TRBJ2-4, with 10 bases aligning to TRBD1. Germline CDR1 is SGHVS and CDR2 is FNYEAQ. The CDR3 extends over 14 amino acids. Trimming removed 5 bases from V and 6 bases from J; junction bases left unmatched: 4.